These 9 T cell receptor beta chains came from one sample sequenced in a study of T cell responses to AZD1222 COVID-19 vaccine. The assay was immunoSEQ multiplex PCR, and TCRdb's table has in-frame clones only and misses some. Of roughly 200,000 clones listed, approximately 91% are singletons. The material sequenced was peripheral blood, taken 28 days after the second AZD1222 dose. These receptors were collected from an adult who received the AZD1222 COVID-19 vaccine.

The chain joins TRBV4-1 to TRBJ2-2; possibly TRBD2 for D (5 bases). CDR1 is MGHRA and CDR2 is YSYEKL in the germline V gene. CDR3 length equals 12 residues. The V end was cut by 8 bases, the J end by 5 bases, with 9 bases between. CDR3 sequence (DNA): TGCGCCAGCGCGTCGGGAACCGGGGAGCTGTTTTTT. Translating it yields CASASGTGELFF.

This clone was seen only once. The chain joins TRBV6-2 or TRBV6-3 to TRBJ2-7, with unresolved D. The CDR3 contains 14 residues. CDR1 and CDR2 (germline): MNHEY, SVGEGT. V was clipped by 2 bases and J by 1 base, with 9 bases between them. CDR3 in amino acids: CASSYRTVSYEQYF. The CDR3 DNA follows: TGTGCCAGCAGTTACAGAACGGTTTCCTACGAGCAGTACTTC.

J is TRBJ1-4 and V is TRBV5-4; D unresolved. V was clipped by 0 bases and J by 8 bases, with 8 bases between them. This CDR3 comprises 13 residues. Germline values: CDR1 SGHNT, CDR2 YYREEE (reference sequence). CDR3 DNA sequence: TGTGCCAGCAGCTTGGGTATCGGGGAAAAACTGTTTTTT. Protein: CASSLGIGEKLFF.

This rearrangement joins TRBV12-3 or TRBV12-4 to TRBJ2-7; maybe TRBD2 (7 bases). The CDR3 spans 13 residues. V was shortened by 4 bases and J by 7 bases, with 14 bases between the two germline ends. This CDR3 reads CASSSGGLSEQYF. The CDR3 coding sequence is TGTGCCAGCAGTTCCGGGGGGCTGAGTGAGCAGTACTTC.

The rearrangement links TRBV27 to TRBJ1-2, with D perhaps matching TRBD1 (6 bases). The CDR3 is made up of 15 amino acids. From germline, CDR1 is MNHEY and CDR2 SMNVEV (reference sequence). The V gene lost 6 bases and the J gene lost 4 bases, with 18 bases spanning the gap. The CDR3 DNA reads as TGTGCCAGCAGGTCAATGGGGGGGGGCCGCTATGGCTACACCTTC. Its protein product is CASRSMGGGRYGYTF.

This clone was seen ten or more times. V is TRBV5-1 and J is TRBJ1-1; D is ambiguous. V was cut by 0 bases and J by 4 bases, with 10 bases left in between. The germline CDR1 and CDR2 sequences are SGHRS and YFSETQ. CDR3 length: 14 amino acids. CDR3 residues: CASSLAAGFTEAFF. CDR3 DNA sequence: TGCGCCAGCAGCTTGGCCGCAGGTTTCACTGAAGCTTTCTTT.

V and J are TRBV12-3 or TRBV12-4 and TRBJ2-7; possibly TRBD1 or TRBD2 for D (5 bases each). Trimming shortened V by 6 bases and J by 3 bases, and 12 bases separated the two germline ends. The CDR3 totals 13 residues. The CDR3 loop is CASRWGSFYEQYF. CDR3 in DNA: TGTGCCAGCAGGTGGGGGTCCTTCTACGAGCAGTACTTC.

The chain carries TRBV7-2 and TRBJ1-5, with D possibly being TRBD1 (6 bases). Germline V lookup: CDR1 SGHTA, CDR2 FQGNSA. Trimming shortened V by 2 bases and J by 5 bases, and 10 bases separated the two germline ends. CDR3 length: 14 residues. The CDR3 DNA sequence: TGTGCCAGCAGCTTAAGAAGGGGGGATCAGCCCCAGCATTTT. Its protein product is CASSLRRGDQPQHF.

CDR3 DNA: TGTGCCAGCAGTCCCGGCGGGACTAGCGGGATCGAGCAGTACTTC. Translated, it gives CASSPGGTSGIEQYF. V usage is TRBV28 and J usage is TRBJ2-7; 13 bases map to TRBD2. V dropped 5 bases and J dropped 6; count of bases not matched to a gene: 7. This CDR3 spans 15 amino acids. CDR1 is MDHEN and CDR2 is SYDVKM in the germline V gene. Full variable domain (rest looked up from reference TRBV28 and TRBJ2-7): DVKVTQSSRYLVKRTGEKVFLECVQDMDHENMFWYRQDPGLGLRLIYFSYDVKMKEKGDIPEGYSVSREKKERFSLILESASTNQTSMYLCASSPGGTSGIEQYFGPGTRLTVT.